The 17 T cell receptor beta chains listed next were all sequenced from one sample in a study of T cells in Graves' hyperthyroidism and ophthalmopathy. Authors of the study amplified TCR beta CDR3 regions from RNA transcripts. When the TCR CDR3 underwent first-round RT-PCR, the HTBI primer set was used. MiXCR was run by TCRdb on the multiplex PCR reads, yielding one entry per CDR3 protein. The repertoire consists of about 400,000 distinct CDR3 sequences, with about 13% occurring once and the leading ten covering 4% to 6.5%. Source material: blood. Receptors originate from a woman aged 18-30 years with Graves' hyperthyroidism.

This clonotype has ten or more counts. The chain recombines TRBV28 with TRBJ1-5; 7 bases match TRBD1. The CDR3 extends over 19 amino acids. The V gene's germline CDR1 is MDHEN and CDR2 SYDVKM. The ends lost 4 bases at V and 1 base at J; junction bases unmatched: 16. CDR3 residues: CASSSPAGGAGGSNQPQHF. As DNA, the CDR3 is TGTGCCAGCAGTTCCCCCGCCGGCGGGGCAGGGGGGAGCAATCAGCCCCAGCATTTT.

This clonotype was observed at least ten times. CDR3 bases: TGCAGTGCTAGTACTAGCGGGAGATCTTACGAGCAGTACTTC. It yields the protein CSASTSGRSYEQYF. This chain links TRBV20-1 with TRBJ2-7; 11 positions agree with TRBD2. J gave up 4 bases and V 3 bases, and 5 bases lay outside the gene matches. The CDR3 runs to 14 residues. Germline V lookup: CDR1 DFQATT, CDR2 SNEGSKA (reference sequence).

The chain is built from TRBV4-1 and TRBJ2-2; 8 bases are a match to TRBD2. Trimming took 0 bases from V and 2 from J; bases not matched to a gene: 5. Germline V gene sequence: CDR1 MGHRA, CDR2 YSYEKL. The CDR3 is 17 amino acids. The CDR3 loop is CASSQDELAANTGELFF. CDR3 nucleotides: TGCGCCAGCAGCCAAGACGAACTAGCGGCCAACACCGGGGAGCTGTTTTTT.

This clonotype was seen a handful of times. The J gene is TRBJ1-5, the V gene TRBV20-1, with TRBD1 matching 7 bases. The CDR3 has 16 amino acids. The V segment lost 0 bases and the J segment 5 bases; nucleotides outside the gene matches: 10. From germline, CDR1 is DFQATT and CDR2 SNEGSKA (reference sequence). In DNA form, the CDR3 reads TGCAGTGCTAGAGATGGACGACAGGGAGGGGATCAGCCCCAGCATTTT. It encodes CSARDGRQGGDQPQHF.

The V and J genes are TRBV19 and TRBJ2-3; D is possibly TRBD2 (6 bases). Between the trimmed V and J ends, which lost 3 bases and 3 bases, there was a span of 16 bases. CDR3 size: 16 residues. Germline V gene lookup returns CDR1 LNHDA and CDR2 SQIVND (reference sequence). The CDR3 nucleotides read TGTGCCAGTAGTATTAGAGCGGGTAGTCGGACAGATACGCAGTATTTT. Protein: CASSIRAGSRTDTQYF.

The sample holds a few counts of this clonotype. The DNA for the CDR3 is TGTGCCAGCAGTCCGGGGACTAGCCCCAGCAGCTCCTACAATGAGCAGTTCTTC. It specifies CASSPGTSPSSSYNEQFF. The rearrangement links TRBV27 to TRBJ2-1; 9 nucleotides line up with TRBD2. Germline loops: CDR1 MNHEY, CDR2 SMNVEV (reference sequence). V trimming: 5 bases; J trimming: 0 bases; junction bases outside the gene matches: 11. The CDR3 is made up of 18 amino acids.

The rearrangement uses TRBV5-8 and TRBJ1-1; tentatively, D is TRBD1 (6 bases). The V end lost 10 bases, the J end lost 5 bases, and 12 bases lay between the germline ends. This CDR3 region has 11 residues. Germline-derived CDR1 and CDR2 are SGHTS and YDEGEE. CDR3 nucleotide sequence: TGTGCCGCAGGGGTGGCAACTGAAGCTTTCTTT. Translation gives CAAGVATEAFF. Full variable domain (outside the CDR3, taken from reference TRBV5-8 and TRBJ1-1): EAGVTQSPTHLIKTRGQQATLRCSPISGHTSVYWYQQALGLGLQFLLWYDEGEERNRGNFPPRFSGRQFPNYSSELNVNALELEDSALYLCAAGVATEAFFGQGTRLTVV.

This clonotype has ten or more counts. This sequence joins TRBV2 and TRBJ2-7, with D possibly TRBD2 on 6 matching bases. The CDR3 runs 15 residues. V shed 4 bases and J shed 2 bases, with 15 bases lying between them. Germline V CDR1 and CDR2: SNHLY, FYNNEI. The CDR3 bases are TGTGCCAGCAGTGTTGAACGGGAGCTCACCTACGAGCAGTACTTC. Encoded protein: CASSVERELTYEQYF. The entire variable domain, with the rest obtained from reference TRBV2 and TRBJ2-7, is as follows: EPEVTQTPSHQVTQMGQEVILRCVPISNHLYFYWYRQILGQKVEFLVSFYNNEISEKSEIFDDQFSVERPDGSNFTLKIRSTKLEDSAMYFCASSVERELTYEQYFGPGTRLTVT.

This clonotype was observed many times. V gene TRBV6-2 or TRBV6-3 combines with J gene TRBJ1-5; the D is unclear. V dropped 2 bases and J dropped 5 bases, with 13 bases sitting between them. Germline assignment: CDR1 MNHEY and CDR2 SVGEGT. This CDR3 region has 15 residues. CDR3 coding DNA: TGTGCCAGCAGTTACATTAGACTCGGGGATCAGCCCCAGCATTTT. Protein sequence: CASSYIRLGDQPQHF.

Ten or more counts support this clonotype. The chain links TRBV28 to TRBJ1-1; the D is unclear. Trimming stripped 7 bases from V and 0 bases from J, with 9 bases between. The CDR3 extends over 13 amino acids. Germline V gene sequence: CDR1 MDHEN, CDR2 SYDVKM. The CDR3 DNA sequence: TGTGCCAGCAACCCTGCGGTGAACACTGAAGCTTTCTTT. This translates into CASNPAVNTEAFF.

The rearrangement links TRBV2 to TRBJ2-2; TRBD1 matches at 11 bases. This CDR3 region has 15 residues. Germline V CDR1 and CDR2: SNHLY, FYNNEI. J was trimmed by 0 bases and V by 9 bases; bases with no gene match: 3. The CDR3 here is CARGQGAPNTGELFF. The CDR3 nucleotides read TGTGCCAGAGGACAGGGGGCCCCGAACACCGGGGAGCTGTTTTTT.

This clonotype was counted at least ten times. The chain links TRBV27 to TRBJ2-1; the match to TRBD2 covers 7 bases. J lost 4 bases, V lost 5 bases, and 17 bases had no gene match. Germline V gene lookup returns CDR1 MNHEY and CDR2 SMNVEV (reference sequence). This CDR3 has 18 residues. The CDR3, as DNA: TGTGCCAGCAGTCCAGGCCGGAGGGGACTACCAGGTTACAATGAGCAGTTCTTC. This codes for CASSPGRRGLPGYNEQFF.

The table lists this clonotype with many counts. The chain is built from TRBV27 and TRBJ2-7, with 7 bases aligning to TRBD1. The V gene end was trimmed by 6 bases and the J gene end by 3 bases; junction bases not matched to a gene: 11. CDR3 size: 15 residues. CDR1 is MNHEY, CDR2 SMNVEV, per germline (reference sequence). The CDR3 loop reads CASSPHTGAYYEQYF. CDR3 DNA sequence: TGTGCCAGCAGCCCTCATACAGGGGCGTACTACGAGCAGTACTTC.

In this sample, this clonotype turned up many times. J is TRBJ2-7 and V is TRBV18; D is perhaps TRBD2 (6 bases). Germline V CDR1 and CDR2: KGHSH, LQKENI. V was trimmed by 0 bases and J by 3 bases, leaving 9 bases between them. This CDR3 has 14 amino acids. The CDR3 is CASSPPSGVYEQYF. The CDR3 DNA is TGTGCCAGCTCACCACCGTCGGGAGTCTACGAGCAGTACTTC.

The DNA of the CDR3 is TGTGCCAGCAGCCCGACTAGCGGAGGCTCCTACAATGAGCAGTTCTTC. Protein product: CASSPTSGGSYNEQFF. V gene TRBV12-3 or TRBV12-4 combines with J gene TRBJ2-1, with TRBD2 matching over 9 bases. CDR3 size: 16 residues. The ends lost 6 bases at V and 0 bases at J; junction bases unmatched: 6.

This clonotype was seen many times. The V and J genes are TRBV7-3 and TRBJ2-1, with D possibly being TRBD2 (6 bases). Germline V gene lookup returns CDR1 SGHTA and CDR2 FQGTGA. This CDR3 is 15 amino acids long. With 6 bases removed from V and 0 bases from J, the gap between germline ends came to 12 bases. The CDR3 loop is CASSPDYVSYNEQFF. DNA of the CDR3: TGTGCCAGCAGTCCGGACTATGTCTCCTACAATGAGCAGTTCTTC. The whole variable domain, remainder taken from reference TRBV7-3 and TRBJ2-1, is GAGVSQTPSNKVTEKGKYVELRCDPISGHTALYWYRQSLGQGPEFLIYFQGTGAADDSGLPNDRFFAVRPEGSVSTLKIQRTERGDSAVYLCASSPDYVSYNEQFFGPGTRLTVL.

This clonotype was observed a few times. The rearrangement uses TRBV7-3 and TRBJ2-6, with TRBD2 identical over 11 bases. The germline V gene encodes CDR1 SGHTA and CDR2 FQGTGA. J was trimmed by 0 bases and V by 6 bases; bases with no gene match: 10. The CDR3 spans 19 residues. The CDR3 loop reads CASRITSGSPSSGANVLTF. In nucleotides, the CDR3 is TGTGCCAGCAGGATAACTAGCGGGAGCCCGAGCTCTGGGGCCAACGTCCTGACTTTC.